The present T cell receptor (beta chain) was sequenced within a study of blood T cell repertoires in COVID-19. In the study overall: Samples taken during acute and convalescent COVID-19 were collected in the United States, Italy and Spain. PBMCs, B-cell-depleted T cells, or T cells were the source of the cDNA or gDNA that made up the material.

Trimming took off 6 bases at V and 3 bases at J, with 12 bases between the two ends. The length of the CDR3 is 15 residues. CDR1 and CDR2 (germline): LNHDA, SQIVND (reference sequence). Authors' methods: Using reference gene primer amplification, nucleated cell counts were estimated. The assay was immunoSEQ multiplex PCR, and TCRdb's table has in-frame clones only and misses some. V and J calls plus clone size are reproduced from that table; the DNA served to infer D and trimming. The repertoire consists of approximately 120,000 clones, with approximately 74% occurring once and the leading ten covering around 5.2%.

This TCR was sampled from a man aged 60-69 years with acute or convalescent COVID-19. Material for sequencing was peripheral blood. The gene calls are TRBV19 and TRBJ1-6; TRBD1 might be the D (6 bases). CDR3 residues: CASSPRRGYNSPLHF. CDR3 bases: TGTGCCAGTAGCCCGCGCAGGGGCTATAATTCACCCCTCCACTTT.